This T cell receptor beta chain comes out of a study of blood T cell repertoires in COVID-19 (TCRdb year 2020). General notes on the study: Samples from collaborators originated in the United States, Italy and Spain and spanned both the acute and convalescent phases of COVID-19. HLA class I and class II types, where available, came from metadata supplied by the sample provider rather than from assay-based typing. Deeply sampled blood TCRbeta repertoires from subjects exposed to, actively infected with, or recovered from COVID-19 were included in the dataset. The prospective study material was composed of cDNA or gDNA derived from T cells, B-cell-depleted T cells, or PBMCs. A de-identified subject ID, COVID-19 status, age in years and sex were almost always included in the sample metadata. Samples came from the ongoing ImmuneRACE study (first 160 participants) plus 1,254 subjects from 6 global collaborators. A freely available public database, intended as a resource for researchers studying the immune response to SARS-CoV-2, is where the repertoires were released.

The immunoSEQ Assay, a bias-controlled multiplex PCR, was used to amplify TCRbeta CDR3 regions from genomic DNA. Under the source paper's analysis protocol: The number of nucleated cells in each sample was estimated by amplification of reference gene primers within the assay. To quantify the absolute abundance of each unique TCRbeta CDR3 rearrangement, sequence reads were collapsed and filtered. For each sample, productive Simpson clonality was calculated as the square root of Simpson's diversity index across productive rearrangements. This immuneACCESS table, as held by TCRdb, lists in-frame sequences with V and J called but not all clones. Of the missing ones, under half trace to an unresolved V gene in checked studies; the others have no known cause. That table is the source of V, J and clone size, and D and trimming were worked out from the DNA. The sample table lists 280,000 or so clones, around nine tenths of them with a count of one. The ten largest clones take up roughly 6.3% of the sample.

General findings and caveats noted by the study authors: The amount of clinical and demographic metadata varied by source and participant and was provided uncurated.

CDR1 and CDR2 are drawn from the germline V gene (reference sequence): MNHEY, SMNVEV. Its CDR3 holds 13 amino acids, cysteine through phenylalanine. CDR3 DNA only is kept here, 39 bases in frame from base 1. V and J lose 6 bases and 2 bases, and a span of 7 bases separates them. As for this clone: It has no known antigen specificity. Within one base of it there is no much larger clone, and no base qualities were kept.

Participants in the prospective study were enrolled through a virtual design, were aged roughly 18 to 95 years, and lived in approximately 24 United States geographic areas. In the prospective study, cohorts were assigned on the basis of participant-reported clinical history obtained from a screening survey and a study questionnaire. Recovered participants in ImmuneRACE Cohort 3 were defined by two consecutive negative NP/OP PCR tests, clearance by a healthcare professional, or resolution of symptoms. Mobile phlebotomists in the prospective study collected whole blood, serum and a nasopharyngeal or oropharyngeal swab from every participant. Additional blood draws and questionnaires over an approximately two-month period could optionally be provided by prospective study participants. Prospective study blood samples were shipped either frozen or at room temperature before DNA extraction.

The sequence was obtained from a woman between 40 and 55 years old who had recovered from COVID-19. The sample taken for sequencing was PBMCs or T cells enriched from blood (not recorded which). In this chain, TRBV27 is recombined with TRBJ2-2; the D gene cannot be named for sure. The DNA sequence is TGTGCCAGCAGAAGCGCCAACACCGGGGAGCTGTTTTTT. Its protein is CASRSANTGELFF.